These 15 T cell receptor beta chains came from one sample sequenced in a study of T cells after yellow fever vaccination (dated by TCRdb to between 2018 and 2021). The sample's treatment or condition label is to be understood as: live attenuated yellow fever vaccine strain. The library was obtained by 5' RACE. Sequencing instrument: Illumina HiSeq 2500. The raw public data were reprocessed by TCRdb itself: fastp quality trimming at Q25, MiXCR clonotype calling, in-frame beta chains only. A single entry per CDR3 protein holds the most common genes and DNA from its merged rows. The sample yields about 110,000 distinct CDR3 sequences; approximately 8.4% were counted once. The ten largest make up about 25% of the sample. The sequences come from CD8+ T cells sorted from PBMCs, collected 45 days after the yellow fever booster vaccination. The receptor source for this set is a man in his thirties or forties who received the YFV17D yellow fever vaccine.

This clonotype was seen just once. V and J are TRBV10-3 and TRBJ2-5, with D unclear. The CDR3 is 14 amino acids. Germline CDR1 ENHRY, CDR2 SYGVKD. Between the trimmed V and J ends, which lost 0 bases and 2 bases, there was a span of 7 bases. The CDR3 nucleotides read TGTGCCATCAGTGAGTCACTGGGTCAAGAGACCCAGTACTTC. This codes for CAISESLGQETQYF.

This clonotype has ten or more counts. The chain is built from TRBV6-2 or TRBV6-3 and TRBJ2-7; possibly TRBD2 for D (5 bases). V gave up 4 bases and J gave up 2 bases, with 9 bases separating them. Germline lookup yields CDR1 MNHEY and CDR2 SVGEGT. The CDR3 is 13 residues long. CDR3 bases: TGTGCCAGCAGTTTCGGGATCGCCTACGAGCAGTACTTC. Its translation is CASSFGIAYEQYF.

The chain couples TRBV7-9 to TRBJ2-1; D is undetermined. This CDR3 comprises 17 residues. With 5 bases removed from V and 0 bases from J, the gap between germline ends came to 17 bases. Looked up from germline, CDR1 is SEHNR and CDR2 is FQNEAQ (reference sequence). The CDR3 DNA follows: TGTGCCAGCAGCCCCCCCAGCGCCTCGAGCTCCTACAATGAGCAGTTCTTC. It codes for CASSPPSASSSYNEQFF.

This clonotype occurred many times. V usage is TRBV4-3 and J usage is TRBJ2-7; the D call may be TRBD1 or TRBD2 (5 bases each). The CDR3 has 17 residues. Trimming removed 0 bases at V and 3 bases at J, with 18 bases between. Germline V gene data show CDR1 as LGHNA and CDR2 as YSLEER. This CDR3 reads CASSQDSKFGTDYEQYF. The CDR3 nucleotides are TGCGCCAGCAGCCAAGACTCGAAGTTCGGGACGGACTACGAGCAGTACTTC.

The gene calls are TRBV9 and TRBJ2-6; D not resolved. Trimming stripped 4 bases from V and 1 base from J, with 6 bases between. CDR3 length: 14 residues. Germline CDR1 reads SGDLS; CDR2 reads YYNGEE. In DNA form, the CDR3 reads TGTGCCAGCAGCCCCCAGTCTGGGGCCAACGTCCTGACTTTC. It encodes CASSPQSGANVLTF.

This chain connects TRBV7-2 to TRBJ2-3; D is possibly TRBD1 (7 bases). This CDR3 spans 14 amino acids. Germline V gene data show CDR1 as SGHTA and CDR2 as FQGNSA. The V and J ends lost 4 bases and 4 bases respectively, with 12 bases between them. DNA for the CDR3: TGTGCCAGCAGCTCAGGGGGGACTGCAGATACGCAGTATTTT. Residues: CASSSGGTADTQYF.

The sample holds many counts of this clonotype. The chain links TRBV29-1 to TRBJ2-7, with 7 nucleotides matching TRBD1. Germline V CDR1 and CDR2: SQVTM, ANQGSEA. Trimming took 4 bases from V and 1 from J; bases not matched to a gene: 1. The CDR3 extends over 12 amino acids. CDR3 in DNA: TGCAGCGTTGTGGGACAGTCCTACGAGCAGTACTTC. Translating it yields CSVVGQSYEQYF.

This clonotype was counted ten times or more. This rearrangement joins TRBV6-2 or TRBV6-3 to TRBJ1-2; no firm D call. With 5 bases removed from V and 3 bases from J, the gap between germline ends came to 7 bases. Germline V gene data show CDR1 as MNHEY and CDR2 as SVGEGT. This CDR3 contains 12 residues. This CDR3 is CASSPADYGYTF. The CDR3, as DNA: TGTGCCAGCAGTCCCGCAGACTATGGCTACACCTTC.

This clonotype was observed at least ten times. The V gene is TRBV4-2, the J gene TRBJ2-3, with 7 bases aligning to TRBD2. Germline-derived CDR1 and CDR2 are LGHNA and YNFKEQ. The CDR3 is made up of 16 amino acids. With V trimmed by 4 bases and J by 0 bases, 7 bases remained unmatched. The CDR3 region is CASSPGGSSSTDTQYF. CDR3 coding DNA: TGTGCCAGCAGCCCGGGGGGTAGCAGCAGCACAGATACGCAGTATTTT.

This clonotype was detected many times. This sequence joins TRBV7-2 and TRBJ2-1, with D uncertain. Trimming pared 5 bases from V and 4 bases from J, leaving 9 bases between. Per germline, CDR1 SGHTA and CDR2 FQGNSA. This CDR3 comprises 13 residues. The CDR3 DNA reads as TGTGCCAGCAGCCCCATTGGATACAATGAGCAGTTCTTC. It encodes CASSPIGYNEQFF.

This clonotype was picked up many times. This CDR3 is CASSEGGGTITGYTF. As DNA, the CDR3 is TGTGCCAGCAGTGAGGGGGGGGGCACCATTACGGGCTACACCTTC. The genes are TRBV6-1 and TRBJ1-2, with D possibly being TRBD1 (6 bases). Between the trimmed V and J ends, which lost 3 bases and 8 bases, there was a span of 19 bases. The CDR3 runs 15 residues. Germline CDR1 is MNHNS and CDR2 is SASEGT.

This clonotype was seen repeatedly, ten times or more. The V and J genes are TRBV12-3 or TRBV12-4 and TRBJ1-2, with TRBD1 as a possible D gene (6 bases). The germline V and J ends were trimmed by 5 bases and 7 bases, with 11 bases remaining between them. The CDR3 is 12 residues long. This chain's CDR3 is CASSLNRVGYTF. CDR3 DNA sequence: TGTGCCAGCAGTCTTAACAGGGTTGGCTACACCTTC.

This clonotype was detected many times. V is TRBV29-1 and J is TRBJ2-3; no clear D. V lost 3 bases and J 2 bases, leaving 15 bases between the germline ends. CDR1 SQVTM and CDR2 ANQGSEA come from the germline V gene. CDR3 length equals 15 residues. The CDR3 DNA reads TGCAGCGTTGATAAGGGTCCCCCTATCACAGATACGCAGTATTTT. Its protein is CSVDKGPPITDTQYF.

This clonotype has only a few counts. The J gene is TRBJ2-7, the V gene TRBV25-1; 11 bases map to TRBD1. After removal of 1 base from V and 3 bases from J, the junction contained 2 bases not matched to a gene. This CDR3 has 15 amino acids. The germline V gene encodes CDR1 MGHDK and CDR2 SYGVNS. CDR3 protein: CASSEWGQGDYEQYF. The CDR3 DNA is TGTGCCAGCAGTGAATGGGGACAGGGGGACTACGAGCAGTACTTC.

This clonotype was counted at least ten times. The chain is built from TRBV28 and TRBJ2-3; 9 bases agree with TRBD2. Germline loops: CDR1 MDHEN, CDR2 SYDVKM. This CDR3 is built from 15 residues. V gave up 6 bases and J gave up 5 bases; unmatched junction bases: 9. The CDR3 region is CASRPPLAGKDTQYF. CDR3 DNA sequence: TGTGCCAGCAGGCCCCCGCTAGCGGGAAAAGATACGCAGTATTTT.